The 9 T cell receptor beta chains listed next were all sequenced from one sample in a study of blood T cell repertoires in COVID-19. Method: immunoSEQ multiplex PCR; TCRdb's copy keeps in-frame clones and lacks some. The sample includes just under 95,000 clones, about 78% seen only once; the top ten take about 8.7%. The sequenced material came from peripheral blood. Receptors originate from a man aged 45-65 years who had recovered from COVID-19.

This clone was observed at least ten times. The CDR3 sequence: CSVDGRGDYGYTF. The CDR3 DNA is TGCAGCGTTGACGGCAGGGGGGACTATGGCTACACCTTC. The chain joins TRBV29-1 to TRBJ1-2; 7 positions agree with TRBD1. The junction had 4 bases not matched to a gene; V was cut back by 3 bases and J by 3 bases. The length of the CDR3 is 13 residues. CDR1 and CDR2 from the germline V gene are SQVTM and ANQGSEA.

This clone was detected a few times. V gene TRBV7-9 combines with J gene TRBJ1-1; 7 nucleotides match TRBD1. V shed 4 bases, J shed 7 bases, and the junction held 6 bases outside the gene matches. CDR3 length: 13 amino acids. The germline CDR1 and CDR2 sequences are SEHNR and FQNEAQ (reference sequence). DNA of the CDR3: TGTGCCAGCAGCTCACAACAGGGGCTTGAAGCTTTCTTT. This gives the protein CASSSQQGLEAFF.

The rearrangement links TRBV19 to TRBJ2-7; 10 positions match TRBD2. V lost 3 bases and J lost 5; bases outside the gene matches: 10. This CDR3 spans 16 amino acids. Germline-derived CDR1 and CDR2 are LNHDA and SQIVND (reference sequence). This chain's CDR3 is CASSIPSSGRANEQYF. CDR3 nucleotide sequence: TGTGCCAGTAGTATCCCCTCGAGCGGGAGGGCCAACGAGCAGTACTTC.

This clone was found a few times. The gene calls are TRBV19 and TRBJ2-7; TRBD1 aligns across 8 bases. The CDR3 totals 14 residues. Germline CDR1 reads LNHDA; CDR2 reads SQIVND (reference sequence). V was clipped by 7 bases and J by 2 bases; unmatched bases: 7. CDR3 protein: CASTPRDRTYEQYF. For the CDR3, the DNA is TGTGCCAGTACCCCGAGGGACAGGACCTACGAGCAGTACTTC. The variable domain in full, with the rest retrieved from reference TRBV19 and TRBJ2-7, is DGGITQSPKYLFRKEGQNVTLSCEQNLNHDAMYWYRQDPGQGLRLIYYSQIVNDFQKGDIAEGYSVSREKKESFPLTVTSAQKNPTAFYLCASTPRDRTYEQYFGPGTRLTVT.

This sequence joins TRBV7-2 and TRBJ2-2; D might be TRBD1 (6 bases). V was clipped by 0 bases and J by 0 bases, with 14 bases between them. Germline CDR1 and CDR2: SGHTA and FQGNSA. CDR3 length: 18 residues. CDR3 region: CASSLALFRGANTGELFF. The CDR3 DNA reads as TGTGCCAGCAGCTTAGCGCTCTTCAGGGGCGCGAACACCGGGGAGCTGTTTTTT.

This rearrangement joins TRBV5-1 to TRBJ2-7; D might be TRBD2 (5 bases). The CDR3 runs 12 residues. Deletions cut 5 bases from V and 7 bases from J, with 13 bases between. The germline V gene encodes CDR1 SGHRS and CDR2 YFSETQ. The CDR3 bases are TGCGCCAGCAGTTTTTATACGGGAGAGCAGTACTTC. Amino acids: CASSFYTGEQYF.

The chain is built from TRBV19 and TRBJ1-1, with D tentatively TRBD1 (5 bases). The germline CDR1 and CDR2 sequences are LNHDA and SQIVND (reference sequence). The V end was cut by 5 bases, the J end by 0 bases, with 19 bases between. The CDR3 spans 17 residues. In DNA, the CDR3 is TGTGCCAGTAGTCTCTATCCCCTCATACAGGTGAACACTGAAGCTTTCTTT. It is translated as CASSLYPLIQVNTEAFF.

The CDR3 is CASSVDGYGYTF. CDR3 nucleotide sequence: TGTGCCAGCAGCGTAGACGGCTATGGCTACACCTTC. The J gene is TRBJ1-2, the V gene TRBV9; D remains unclear. This CDR3 comprises 12 residues. Germline V gives CDR1 SGDLS, CDR2 YYNGEE. V gave up 0 bases and J gave up 4 bases, with 4 bases separating them.

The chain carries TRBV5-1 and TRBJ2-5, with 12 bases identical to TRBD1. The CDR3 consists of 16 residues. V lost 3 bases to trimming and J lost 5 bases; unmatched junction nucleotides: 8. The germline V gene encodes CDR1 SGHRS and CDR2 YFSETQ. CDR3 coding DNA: TGCGCCAGCAGCTCAACCGGGACAGGGGGCTTCGAGACCCAGTACTTC. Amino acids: CASSSTGTGGFETQYF. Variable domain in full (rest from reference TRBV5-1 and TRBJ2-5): KAGVTQTPRYLIKTRGQQVTLSCSPISGHRSVSWYQQTPGQGLQFLFEYFSETQRNKGNFPGRFSGRQFSNSRSEMNVSTLELGDSALYLCASSSTGTGGFETQYFGPGTRLLVL.